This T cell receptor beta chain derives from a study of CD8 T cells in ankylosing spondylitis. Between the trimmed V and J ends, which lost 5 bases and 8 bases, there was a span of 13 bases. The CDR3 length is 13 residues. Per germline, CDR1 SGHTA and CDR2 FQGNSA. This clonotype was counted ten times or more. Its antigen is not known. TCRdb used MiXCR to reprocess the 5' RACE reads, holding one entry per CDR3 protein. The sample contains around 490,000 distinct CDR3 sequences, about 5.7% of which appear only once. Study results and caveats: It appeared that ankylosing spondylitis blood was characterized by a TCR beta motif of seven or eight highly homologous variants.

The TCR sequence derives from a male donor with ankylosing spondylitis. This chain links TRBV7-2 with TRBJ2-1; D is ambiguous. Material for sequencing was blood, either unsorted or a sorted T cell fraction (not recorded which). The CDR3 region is CASSPLSRDEQFF. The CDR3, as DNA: TGTGCCAGCAGCCCTCTAAGTAGGGATGAGCAGTTCTTC.